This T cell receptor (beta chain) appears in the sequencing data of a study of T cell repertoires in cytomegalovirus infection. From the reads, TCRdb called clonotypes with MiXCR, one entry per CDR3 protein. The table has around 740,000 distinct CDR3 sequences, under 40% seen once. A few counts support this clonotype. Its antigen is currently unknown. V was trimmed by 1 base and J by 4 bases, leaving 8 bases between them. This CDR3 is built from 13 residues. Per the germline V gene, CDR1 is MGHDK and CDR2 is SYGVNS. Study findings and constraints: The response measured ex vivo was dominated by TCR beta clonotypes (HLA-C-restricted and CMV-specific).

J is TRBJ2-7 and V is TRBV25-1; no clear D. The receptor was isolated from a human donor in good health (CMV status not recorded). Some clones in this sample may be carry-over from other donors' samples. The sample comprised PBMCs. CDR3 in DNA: TGTGCCAGCAGTGAATCCGGTATGTACGAGCAGTACTTC. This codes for CASSESGMYEQYF.